This entry lists 17 T cell receptor beta chains sequenced from one sample in a study of molecular identifiers for immune sequencing clone quantification. TCRdb re-called the PCR reads with MiXCR, one entry per CDR3 protein. The sample holds roughly 630,000 distinct CDR3 sequences, roughly 25% seen once. Sequenced sample: naive CD8+ T cells from blood, with Jurkat cell RNA spiked in. Subset: FACS-sorted CD8+CD4-CCR7+CD45RA+ naive T cells. All receptors come from a human donor in good health. Some libraries in this study had Jurkat cell RNA spiked in.

The genes are TRBV13 and TRBJ2-1; 9 bases line up with TRBD1. CDR3 length: 15 residues. The germline V gene encodes CDR1 PRHDT and CDR2 FYEKMQ (reference sequence). V gave up 4 bases and J gave up 2 bases; unmatched junction bases: 3. CDR3 protein: CASSSGQGPYNEQFF. CDR3 sequence (DNA): TGTGCCAGCAGCTCGGGACAGGGCCCCTACAATGAGCAGTTCTTC.

The chain joins TRBV11-2 to TRBJ2-3, with 15 positions matching TRBD2. Germline lookup yields CDR1 SGHAT and CDR2 FQNNGV. The CDR3 is 15 residues long. Losses at the gene ends were 5 bases for V and 5 bases for J; bases not matched to a gene: 2. This CDR3 is CASSTGLAGGDTQYF. As DNA, the CDR3 is TGTGCCAGCAGCACGGGACTAGCGGGAGGAGATACGCAGTATTTT.

This clonotype appeared many times. The chain has TRBV4-1 and TRBJ2-4, with 7 bases fitting TRBD2. Trimming took 1 base from V and 0 from J; bases not matched to a gene: 3. The germline V gene has CDR1 MGHRA and CDR2 YSYEKL. The CDR3 sequence is 16 residues long. This chain's CDR3 is CASSQASGLAKNIQYF. CDR3 DNA: TGCGCCAGCAGCCAAGCTAGCGGACTAGCCAAAAACATTCAGTACTTC.

To note about this clonotype: It may be a read error: a sequence one base away is much more abundant. Here the CDR3 DNA reads TGTGCCAGCGGACAGGGGAAAATCATTCAGTACTTC. Its translation: CASGQGKIIQYF. This chain joins TRBV12-3 or TRBV12-4 and TRBJ2-4; 9 nucleotides match TRBD1. The CDR3 has 12 amino acids.

This clonotype was detected many times. Here the CDR3 reads CASSLLAGAQDTQYF. The CDR3 DNA reads TGTGCCAGCAGCTTATTAGCGGGAGCCCAGGATACGCAGTATTTT. The rearrangement uses TRBV5-6 and TRBJ2-3, with 9 positions matching TRBD2. The CDR3 has 15 residues. Germline CDR1 reads SGHDT; CDR2 reads YYEEEE. Trimming at V came to 2 bases and at J to 6 bases, leaving 7 bases not matched to a gene.

This clonotype has just a few counts. DNA of the CDR3: TGTGCCAGCATACAATTCTATATAGACACCTATGGCTACACCTTC. Residues: CASIQFYIDTYGYTF. The chain employs TRBV5-6 and TRBJ1-2; no clear D gene. The V and J ends lost 6 bases and 4 bases respectively, with 19 bases between them. The CDR3 extends over 15 amino acids. Per the germline V gene, CDR1 is SGHDT and CDR2 is YYEEEE.

The chain carries TRBV2 and TRBJ2-7, with D unresolved. The CDR3 runs 13 residues. The V gene lost 8 bases and the J gene lost 0 bases, with 11 bases spanning the gap. CDR1 and CDR2 (germline): SNHLY, FYNNEI. In DNA form, the CDR3 reads TGTGCCAGCGTGGGCTTCAGCTCCTACGAGCAGTACTTC. This translates into CASVGFSSYEQYF.

Comments on this clonotype: The junction departs from the called germline gene at one end, perhaps through a read error. The chain uses TRBV7-7 and TRBJ1-4; no clear D gene. The CDR3 is 15 residues long. Looked up from germline, CDR1 is SSHAT and CDR2 is FNYEAQ (reference sequence). CDR3: CASSPSRNLNEKLFF. CDR3 DNA sequence: TGTGCTAGCAGCCCCAGCCGAAATCTAAATGAAAAACTGTTTTTT.

This clonotype was detected many times. The chain is built from TRBV12-3 or TRBV12-4 and TRBJ2-5; no clear D. CDR3 length: 13 residues. V lost 6 bases to trimming and J lost 0 bases, with 8 bases between them. This CDR3 is CASRLQYQETQYF. The CDR3 region has the DNA TGTGCCAGCAGGCTACAGTACCAAGAGACCCAGTACTTC.

The rearrangement links TRBV12-3 or TRBV12-4 to TRBJ2-5, with TRBD2 as a possible D gene (5 bases). Deletions cut 6 bases from V and 4 bases from J, with 12 bases between. The CDR3 sequence is 13 residues long. CDR3 nucleotide sequence: TGTGCCAGCAGGGCCCCTAGCAGAGAGACCCAGTACTTC. Translation: CASRAPSRETQYF.

CDR3 loop: CASSYEPPGPDTQYF. CDR3 sequence (DNA): TGTGCCAGCAGTTATGAGCCCCCCGGCCCAGATACGCAGTATTTT. The gene calls are TRBV6-2 or TRBV6-3 and TRBJ2-3; no firm D call. Between the trimmed V and J ends, which lost 3 bases and 4 bases, there was a span of 14 bases. This CDR3 has 15 residues. Germline assignment: CDR1 MNHEY and CDR2 SVGEGT.

This chain connects TRBV6-2 or TRBV6-3 to TRBJ1-1; possibly TRBD1 for D (5 bases). This CDR3 has 13 residues. V lost 2 bases to trimming and J lost 5 bases, with 9 bases between them. Germline V lookup: CDR1 MNHEY, CDR2 SVGEGT. The CDR3 loop is CASSYGAGTEAFF. Here the CDR3 DNA reads TGTGCCAGCAGTTACGGGGCAGGGACTGAAGCTTTCTTT.

This clonotype turned up a few times. V usage is TRBV19 and J usage is TRBJ2-1; 10 bases line up with TRBD2. V shed 3 bases, J shed 4 bases, and the junction held 3 bases outside the gene matches. The CDR3 totals 15 residues. Looked up from germline, CDR1 is LNHDA and CDR2 is SQIVND (reference sequence). CDR3 in amino acids: CASSISSGGYNEQFF. Written as DNA, the CDR3 is TGTGCCAGTAGTATTAGTAGCGGGGGGTACAATGAGCAGTTCTTC.

This chain uses TRBV13 with TRBJ2-3, with TRBD2 identical over 14 bases. In germline, CDR1 is PRHDT, CDR2 FYEKMQ (reference sequence). Unmatched junction bases numbered 6, after V lost 5 bases and J lost 8 bases. The CDR3 contains 15 residues. This CDR3 is CASSTRLAGGGTQYF. CDR3 nucleotides: TGTGCCAGCAGCACAAGACTAGCGGGGGGGGGTACGCAGTATTTT.

This clonotype appeared a few times. The CDR3 coding sequence is TGTGCCAGCAGCCCCTGGACAGCAGGAGATACGCAGTATTTT. Translating gives CASSPWTAGDTQYF. The chain has TRBV9 and TRBJ2-3; D is possibly TRBD1 (6 bases). Trimming removed 4 bases at V and 5 bases at J, with 14 bases between. CDR3 length: 14 residues. Germline CDR1 SGDLS, CDR2 YYNGEE.

This chain joins TRBV5-1 and TRBJ1-5; TRBD1 matches at 8 bases. The CDR3 runs 15 residues. Germline-derived CDR1 and CDR2 are SGHRS and YFSETQ. Trimming cost V 3 bases and J 7 bases; bases outside gene matches: 9. CDR3 in DNA: TGCGCCAGCAGCTGGCTAGGACAGGGAGGGCAGCCCCAGCATTTT. Translated, it gives CASSWLGQGGQPQHF.

To note about this clonotype: A much larger clone is a single base away; this may be a read error. The chain combines TRBV6-1 with TRBJ2-3, with D hard to call. This CDR3 spans 13 amino acids. Germline loops: CDR1 MNHNS, CDR2 SASEGT. CDR3 loop: CDSSELDPDTQYF. CDR3 DNA: TGTGACAGCAGTGAACTGGATCCAGATACGCAGTATTTT.